Below are 27 T cell receptor beta chains sequenced from a single sample in a study of shared clonotypes between healthy human individuals. The protocol was immunoSEQ multiplex PCR, while the TCRdb copy is restricted to in-frame clones and leaves out a portion. Seen here are approximately 2.3 million clones, over 85% observed once, and the top ten hold about 0.39%. The sample consisted of naive CD4+ T cells from PBMCs. Documented subset: CD45RA+ positively selected. The source is a man between 18 and 35 years old in good health. Some clones in this sample may be carry-over from other donors' samples.

V gene TRBV4-1 combines with J gene TRBJ2-2; D is possibly TRBD2 (5 bases). CDR1 is MGHRA, CDR2 YSYEKL, per germline. The CDR3 spans 15 residues. Trimming left V 4 bases short and J 5 bases short, with 14 bases between. This CDR3 is CASSRRGAVTGELFF. The CDR3 region has the DNA TGCGCCAGCAGCCGCCGGGGAGCGGTAACCGGGGAGCTGTTTTTT.

Here the CDR3 reads CASSVYRCGRPHYGYTF. Written as DNA, the CDR3 is TGTGCCAGCAGTGTCTACCGGTGTGGAAGGCCCCACTATGGCTACACCTTC. This chain joins TRBV6-4 and TRBJ1-2; D is ambiguous. The CDR3 contains 17 residues. Germline-derived CDR1 and CDR2 are MRHNA and SNTAGT. The ends were cut back, 4 bases at V and 3 bases at J, with 21 bases in the middle.

This chain links TRBV5-4 with TRBJ2-2; TRBD2 aligns across 11 bases. From germline, CDR1 is SGHNT and CDR2 YYREEE (reference sequence). V lost 4 bases, J lost 4 bases, and 9 bases stayed unmatched. There are 17 residues in the CDR3. CDR3 sequence (DNA): TGTGCCAGCAGCCCCGGACTAGCGGGTCCCTTCACCGGGGAGCTGTTTTTT. It specifies CASSPGLAGPFTGELFF.

V gene TRBV28 combines with J gene TRBJ2-1, with D perhaps given as TRBD1 or TRBD2 (6 bases each). Germline loops: CDR1 MDHEN, CDR2 SYDVKM. This CDR3 is built from 15 residues. V dropped 3 bases and J dropped 7 bases, with 16 bases sitting between them. CDR3 amino acids: CASSLGGAPTNEQFF. The CDR3 nucleotides read TGTGCCAGCAGTTTGGGGGGCGCTCCTACGAATGAGCAGTTCTTC.

The chain combines TRBV28 with TRBJ2-7; D is perhaps TRBD1 (6 bases). Between the trimmed V and J ends, which lost 6 bases and 2 bases, there was a span of 17 bases. Germline values: CDR1 MDHEN, CDR2 SYDVKM. This CDR3 region has 15 residues. The CDR3 bases are TGTGCCAGCAGAGATCAATGGACAGCCACCTACGAGCAGTACTTC. Encoded protein: CASRDQWTATYEQYF.

The rearrangement links TRBV7-9 to TRBJ2-5, with 7 bases aligning to TRBD2. J gave up 1 base and V 7 bases, and 6 bases lay outside the gene matches. CDR1 is SEHNR and CDR2 is FQNEAQ in the germline V gene (reference sequence). This CDR3 region has 14 residues. The CDR3 bases are TGTGCCAGCACACGCACGGGGGGCCAAGAGACCCAGTACTTC. This gives the protein CASTRTGGQETQYF.

The rearrangement uses TRBV6-7 and TRBJ1-1; D call uncertain. TRBV6-7 is labeled an ORF, and its function is uncertain. V lost 6 bases and J 0 bases, leaving 14 bases between the germline ends. The CDR3 sequence is 15 residues long. This CDR3 reads CASSKGLPMNTEAFF. CDR3 nucleotide sequence: TGTGCCAGCAGCAAGGGCCTTCCCATGAACACTGAAGCTTTCTTT.

This CDR3 reads CATTNGKGAYNEQFF. CDR3 sequence (DNA): TGTGCCACCACAAACGGGAAGGGGGCCTACAATGAGCAGTTCTTC. The J gene is TRBJ2-1, the V gene TRBV28; a possible D gene is TRBD1 (6 bases). V lost 10 bases to trimming and J lost 2 bases, with 18 bases between them. The V gene's germline CDR1 is MDHEN and CDR2 SYDVKM. The CDR3 runs 15 residues. The full variable domain, with the rest looked up from reference TRBV28 and TRBJ2-1, is DVKVTQSSRYLVKRTGEKVFLECVQDMDHENMFWYRQDPGLGLRLIYFSYDVKMKEKGDIPEGYSVSREKKERFSLILESASTNQTSMYLCATTNGKGAYNEQFFGPGTRLTVL.

The chain employs TRBV5-1 and TRBJ2-4, with D unresolved. CDR1 SGHRS and CDR2 YFSETQ come from the germline V gene. The CDR3 totals 14 residues. V lost 1 base to trimming and J lost 8 bases, with 13 bases between them. CDR3 sequence (DNA): TGCGCCAGCAGCTTGAGCAGTAACATCGACATTCAGTACTTC. Protein: CASSLSSNIDIQYF.

The V gene is TRBV28, the J gene TRBJ2-7; D is possibly TRBD1 (8 bases). V was pared by 3 bases and J by 2 bases, with 29 bases between. CDR1 and CDR2 from the germline V gene are MDHEN and SYDVKM. This CDR3 spans 20 amino acids. The CDR3 loop reads CASSLGGWRGRDRNAYEQYF. CDR3 bases: TGTGCCAGCAGTTTGGGCGGATGGAGGGGGAGGGACAGGAACGCCTACGAGCAGTACTTC. The whole variable domain, filled in from reference TRBV28 and TRBJ2-7, reads DVKVTQSSRYLVKRTGEKVFLECVQDMDHENMFWYRQDPGLGLRLIYFSYDVKMKEKGDIPEGYSVSREKKERFSLILESASTNQTSMYLCASSLGGWRGRDRNAYEQYFGPGTRLTVT.

This clone was seen once. The rearrangement links TRBV27 to TRBJ1-4; TRBD1 aligns across 8 bases. There are 15 residues in the CDR3. The J segment lost 5 bases and the V segment lost 4 bases, leaving 6 bases of the junction unmatched. Germline CDR1 reads MNHEY; CDR2 reads SMNVEV (reference sequence). The CDR3 loop reads CASSSVRQGNEKLFF. The DNA of the CDR3 is TGTGCCAGCAGTTCAGTGCGACAGGGGAATGAAAAACTGTTTTTT.

For the CDR3, the DNA is TGTGCCTGGAAGGGACAGCACTACACCGGGGAGCTGTTTTTT. This sequence encodes CAWKGQHYTGELFF. The gene calls are TRBV30 and TRBJ2-2; 7 bases agree with TRBD1. Germline-derived CDR1 and CDR2 are GTSNPN and SVGIG (reference sequence). CDR3 length: 14 residues. V gave up 4 bases and J gave up 3 bases; unmatched junction bases: 5. The complete variable domain, with remaining parts taken from reference TRBV30 and TRBJ2-2, reads SQTIHQWPATLVQPVGSPLSLECTVEGTSNPNLYWYRQAAGRGLQLLFYSVGIGQISSEVPQNLSASRPQDRQFILSSKKLLLSDSGFYLCAWKGQHYTGELFFGEGSRLTVL.

This chain connects TRBV6-6 to TRBJ2-2; 9 bases fit TRBD1. The J segment lost 3 bases and the V segment lost 2 bases, leaving 1 base of the junction unmatched. The CDR3 spans 15 residues. The germline gives CDR1 MNHNY, CDR2 SVGAGI (reference sequence). CDR3 sequence reads: CASSYRQGDTGELFF. The DNA of the CDR3 is TGTGCCAGCAGTTACAGACAGGGGGACACCGGGGAGCTGTTTTTT.

The V and J genes are TRBV4-1 and TRBJ2-1, with 9 bases matching TRBD2. This CDR3 has 15 amino acids. The V segment lost 4 bases and the J segment 9 bases; nucleotides outside the gene matches: 10. The V gene's germline CDR1 is MGHRA and CDR2 YSYEKL. CDR3 sequence reads: CASSLGFRGRGEQFF. CDR3 nucleotide sequence: TGCGCCAGCAGCCTAGGGTTTCGCGGGAGGGGTGAGCAGTTCTTC.

V and J are TRBV5-4 and TRBJ2-3, with D maybe TRBD2 (6 bases). V lost 3 bases to trimming and J lost 4 bases, with 15 bases between them. Germline V gives CDR1 SGHNT, CDR2 YYREEE (reference sequence). CDR3 length equals 15 residues. CDR3 in DNA: TGTGCCAGCAGCTCACTAGCTGGTTCGGCAGATACGCAGTATTTT. Amino acid sequence: CASSSLAGSADTQYF.

The V gene is TRBV4-2, the J gene TRBJ1-1; 8 bases fit TRBD1. There are 17 residues in the CDR3. After removal of 1 base from V and 1 base from J, the junction contained 8 bases not matched to a gene. In germline, CDR1 is LGHNA, CDR2 YNFKEQ. CDR3: CASSQVLAGGANTEAFF. CDR3 bases: TGTGCCAGCAGCCAAGTTTTGGCAGGGGGCGCGAACACTGAAGCTTTCTTT.

The chain uses TRBV6-5 and TRBJ2-7, with TRBD2 matching over 11 bases. The V segment lost 5 bases and the J segment 3 bases; nucleotides outside the gene matches: 6. CDR1 is MNHEY, CDR2 SVGAGI, per germline. The CDR3 extends over 15 amino acids. CDR3 in amino acids: CASSPTSGRGYEQYF. The CDR3 DNA reads TGTGCCAGCAGTCCTACTAGCGGGAGAGGCTACGAGCAGTACTTC.

The chain uses TRBV14 and TRBJ2-7, with D unresolved. The V gene's germline CDR1 is SGHDN and CDR2 FVKESK. This CDR3 is built from 13 residues. V was clipped by 2 bases and J by 3 bases, with 8 bases between them. CDR3 DNA sequence: TGTGCCAGCAGCCAACGTAGATTCTACGAGCAGTACTTC. It is translated as CASSQRRFYEQYF.

As concerns this clone: The sample carries other DNA sequences with the same CDR3. V usage is TRBV9 and J usage is TRBJ2-2; D may be TRBD2 (5 bases). Trimming shortened V by 0 bases and J by 4 bases, and 10 bases separated the two germline ends. The CDR3 loop spans 15 amino acids. Germline V lookup: CDR1 SGDLS, CDR2 YYNGEE. Written as DNA, the CDR3 is TGTGCCAGCAGCGTAGTGGGCGCGGGCACCGGGGAGCTGTTTTTT. Translating it yields CASSVVGAGTGELFF.

V and J are TRBV5-6 and TRBJ1-1, with D uncertain. Trimming cost V 4 bases and J 0 bases, with 4 bases left between them. This CDR3 comprises 12 residues. Germline CDR1 SGHDT, CDR2 YYEEEE. In DNA, the CDR3 is TGTGCCAGCAGCCGTTTGAACACTGAAGCTTTCTTT. Translated: CASSRLNTEAFF.

The CDR3 bases are TGCAGCGGCAGGACAGGGAATGAGCAGTTCTTC. It specifies CSGRTGNEQFF. The J gene is TRBJ2-1, the V gene TRBV29-1; 8 bases are a match to TRBD1. This CDR3 comprises 11 residues. After removal of 7 bases from V and 7 bases from J, the junction contained 3 bases not matched to a gene. Germline CDR1 SQVTM, CDR2 ANQGSEA.

CDR3 sequence reads: CASSFQSSYNEQFF. The CDR3 DNA reads TGTGCCAGCAGCTTTCAGAGCTCCTACAATGAGCAGTTCTTC. The V gene is TRBV11-2, the J gene TRBJ2-1; no clear D gene. This CDR3 comprises 14 residues. The V end lost 3 bases, the J end lost 0 bases, and 6 bases lay between the germline ends. The germline CDR1 and CDR2 sequences are SGHAT and FQNNGV.

This clone showed up just once. The chain joins TRBV5-5 to TRBJ2-2, with 9 positions matching TRBD1. Germline CDR1 reads SGHKS; CDR2 reads YYEKEE (reference sequence). The CDR3 has 15 residues. V shed 3 bases, J shed 6 bases, and the junction held 6 bases outside the gene matches. In nucleotides, the CDR3 is TGTGCCAGCAGCTCCCGGGACAGGGTCCCCGGGGAGCTGTTTTTT. Its protein product is CASSSRDRVPGELFF. The complete variable domain, with remaining parts taken from reference TRBV5-5 and TRBJ2-2, reads DAGVTQSPTHLIKTRGQQVTLRCSPISGHKSVSWYQQVLGQGPQFIFQYYEKEERGRGNFPDRFSARQFPNYSSELNVNALLLGDSALYLCASSSRDRVPGELFFGEGSRLTVL.

The V and J genes are TRBV19 and TRBJ2-3; D uncertain. The CDR3 consists of 13 residues. V was trimmed by 4 bases and J by 7 bases, leaving 12 bases between them. Germline loops: CDR1 LNHDA, CDR2 SQIVND (reference sequence). The CDR3, as DNA: TGTGCCAGTAGTACCGCTGACCTGTATACGCAGTATTTT. It specifies CASSTADLYTQYF. The full variable domain, in which reference TRBV19 and TRBJ2-3 provide the parts outside the CDR3, is DGGITQSPKYLFRKEGQNVTLSCEQNLNHDAMYWYRQDPGQGLRLIYYSQIVNDFQKGDIAEGYSVSREKKESFPLTVTSAQKNPTAFYLCASSTADLYTQYFGPGTRLTVL.

J is TRBJ2-5 and V is TRBV11-2; perhaps TRBD2 as D (6 bases). V lost 0 bases and J lost 13, with 15 bases in between. The CDR3 has 13 residues. Germline CDR1 is SGHAT and CDR2 is FQNNGV. The CDR3 bases are TGTGCCAGCAGCTTAGATGTTCGGGGGACTCTGTACTTC. This encodes CASSLDVRGTLYF.

V gene TRBV18 combines with J gene TRBJ2-5; D call uncertain. The germline CDR1 and CDR2 sequences are KGHSH and LQKENI. V lost 1 base and J 0 bases, leaving 9 bases between the germline ends. The CDR3 runs 15 residues. The DNA for the CDR3 is TGTGCCAGCTCACCACAAAAAACGTACCAAGAGACCCAGTACTTC. Its protein is CASSPQKTYQETQYF.

The CDR3 DNA reads TGCGCCAGCAGCGCAGACCCGCGGGCAGGGGGGAGCACAGATACGCAGTATTTT. This codes for CASSADPRAGGSTDTQYF. The rearrangement links TRBV5-1 to TRBJ2-3, with a tentative D call TRBD1 (7 bases). Germline V lookup: CDR1 SGHRS, CDR2 YFSETQ. Trimming left V 4 bases short and J 0 bases short, with 21 bases between. The CDR3 covers 18 residues.